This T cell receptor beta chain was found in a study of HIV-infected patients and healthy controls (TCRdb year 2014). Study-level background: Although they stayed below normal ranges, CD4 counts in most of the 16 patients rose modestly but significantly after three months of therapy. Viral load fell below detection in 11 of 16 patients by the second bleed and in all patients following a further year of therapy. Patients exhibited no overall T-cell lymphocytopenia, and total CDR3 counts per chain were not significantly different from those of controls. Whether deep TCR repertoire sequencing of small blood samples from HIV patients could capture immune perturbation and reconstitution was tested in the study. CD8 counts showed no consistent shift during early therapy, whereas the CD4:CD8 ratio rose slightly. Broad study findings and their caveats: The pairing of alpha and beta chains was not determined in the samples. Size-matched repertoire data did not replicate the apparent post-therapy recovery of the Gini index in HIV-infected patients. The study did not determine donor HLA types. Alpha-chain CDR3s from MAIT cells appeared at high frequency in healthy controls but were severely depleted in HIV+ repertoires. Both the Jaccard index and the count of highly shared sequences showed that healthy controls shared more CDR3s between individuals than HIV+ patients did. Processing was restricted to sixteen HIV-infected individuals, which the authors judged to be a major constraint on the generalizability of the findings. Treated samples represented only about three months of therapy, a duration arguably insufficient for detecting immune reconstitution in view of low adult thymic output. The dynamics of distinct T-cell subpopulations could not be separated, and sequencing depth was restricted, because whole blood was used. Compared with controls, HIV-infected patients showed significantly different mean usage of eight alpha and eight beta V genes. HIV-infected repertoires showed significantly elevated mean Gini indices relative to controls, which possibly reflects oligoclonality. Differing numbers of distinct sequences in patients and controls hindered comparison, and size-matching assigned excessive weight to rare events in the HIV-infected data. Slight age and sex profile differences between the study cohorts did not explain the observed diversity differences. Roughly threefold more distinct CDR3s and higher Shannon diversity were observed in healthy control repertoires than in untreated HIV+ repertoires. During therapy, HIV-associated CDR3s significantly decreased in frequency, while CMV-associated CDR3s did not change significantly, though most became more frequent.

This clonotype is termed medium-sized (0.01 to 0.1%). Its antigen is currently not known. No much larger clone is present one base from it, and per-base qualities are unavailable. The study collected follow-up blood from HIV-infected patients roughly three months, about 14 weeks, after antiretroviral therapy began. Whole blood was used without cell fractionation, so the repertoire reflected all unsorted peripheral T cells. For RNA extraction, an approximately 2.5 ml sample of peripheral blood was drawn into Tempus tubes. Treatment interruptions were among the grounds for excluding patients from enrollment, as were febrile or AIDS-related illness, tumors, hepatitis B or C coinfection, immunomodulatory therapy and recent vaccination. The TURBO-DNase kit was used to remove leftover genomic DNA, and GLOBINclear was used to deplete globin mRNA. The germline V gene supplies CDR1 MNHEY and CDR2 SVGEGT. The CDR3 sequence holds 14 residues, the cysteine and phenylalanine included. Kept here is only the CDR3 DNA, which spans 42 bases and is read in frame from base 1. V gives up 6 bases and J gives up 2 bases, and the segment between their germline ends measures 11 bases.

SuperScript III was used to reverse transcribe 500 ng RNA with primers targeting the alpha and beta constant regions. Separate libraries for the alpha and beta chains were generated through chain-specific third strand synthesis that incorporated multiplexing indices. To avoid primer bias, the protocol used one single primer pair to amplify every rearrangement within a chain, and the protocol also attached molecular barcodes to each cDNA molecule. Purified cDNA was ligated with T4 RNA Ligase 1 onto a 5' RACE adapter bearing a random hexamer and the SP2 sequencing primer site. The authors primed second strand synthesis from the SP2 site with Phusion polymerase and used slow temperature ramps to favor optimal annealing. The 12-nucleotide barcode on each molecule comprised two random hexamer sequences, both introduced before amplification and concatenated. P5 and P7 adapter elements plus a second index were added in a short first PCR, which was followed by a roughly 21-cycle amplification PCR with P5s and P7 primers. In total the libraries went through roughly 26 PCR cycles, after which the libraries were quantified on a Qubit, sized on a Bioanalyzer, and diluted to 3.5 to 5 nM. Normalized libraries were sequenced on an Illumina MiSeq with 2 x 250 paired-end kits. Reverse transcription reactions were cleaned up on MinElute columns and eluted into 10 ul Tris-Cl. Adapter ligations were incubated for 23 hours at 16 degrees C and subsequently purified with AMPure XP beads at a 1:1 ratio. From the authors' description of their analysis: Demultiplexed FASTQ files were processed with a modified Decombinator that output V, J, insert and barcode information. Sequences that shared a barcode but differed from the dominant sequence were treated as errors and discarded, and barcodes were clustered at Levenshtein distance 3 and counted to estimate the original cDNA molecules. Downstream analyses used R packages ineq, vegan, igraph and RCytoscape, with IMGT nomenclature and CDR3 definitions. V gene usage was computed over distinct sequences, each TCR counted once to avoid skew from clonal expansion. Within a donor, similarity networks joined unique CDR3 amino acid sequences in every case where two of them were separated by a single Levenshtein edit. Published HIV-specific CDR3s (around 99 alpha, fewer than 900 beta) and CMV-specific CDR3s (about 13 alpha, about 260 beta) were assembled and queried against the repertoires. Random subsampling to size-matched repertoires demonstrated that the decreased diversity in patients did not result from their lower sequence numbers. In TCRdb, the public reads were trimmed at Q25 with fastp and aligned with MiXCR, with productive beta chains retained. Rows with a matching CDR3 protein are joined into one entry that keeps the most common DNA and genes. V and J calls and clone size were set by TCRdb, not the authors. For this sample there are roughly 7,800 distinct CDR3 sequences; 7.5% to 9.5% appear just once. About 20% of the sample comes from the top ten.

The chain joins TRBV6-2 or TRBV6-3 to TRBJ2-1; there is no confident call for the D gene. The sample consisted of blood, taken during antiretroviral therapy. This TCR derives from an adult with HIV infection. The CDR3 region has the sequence CASSQEGPYNEQFF. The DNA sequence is TGTGCCAGCAGCCAGGAAGGTCCCTACAATGAGCAGTTCTTC.